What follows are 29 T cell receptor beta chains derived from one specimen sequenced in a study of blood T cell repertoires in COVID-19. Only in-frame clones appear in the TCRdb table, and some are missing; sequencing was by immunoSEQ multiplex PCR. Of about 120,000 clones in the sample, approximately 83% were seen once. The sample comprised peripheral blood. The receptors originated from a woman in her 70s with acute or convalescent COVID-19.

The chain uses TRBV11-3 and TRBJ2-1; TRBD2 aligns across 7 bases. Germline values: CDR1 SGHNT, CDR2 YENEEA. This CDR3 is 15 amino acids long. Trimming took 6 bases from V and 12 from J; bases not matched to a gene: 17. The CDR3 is CASRLGLADSRAQFF. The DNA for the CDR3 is TGTGCCAGCAGGTTGGGGCTAGCGGACTCAAGGGCGCAGTTCTTC.

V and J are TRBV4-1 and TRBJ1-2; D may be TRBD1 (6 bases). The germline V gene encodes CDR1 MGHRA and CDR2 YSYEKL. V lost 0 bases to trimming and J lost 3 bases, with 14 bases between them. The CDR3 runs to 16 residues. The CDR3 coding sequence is TGCGCCAGCAGCCAAGATCCCGGACAGAGATACTATGGCTACACCTTC. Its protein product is CASSQDPGQRYYGYTF.

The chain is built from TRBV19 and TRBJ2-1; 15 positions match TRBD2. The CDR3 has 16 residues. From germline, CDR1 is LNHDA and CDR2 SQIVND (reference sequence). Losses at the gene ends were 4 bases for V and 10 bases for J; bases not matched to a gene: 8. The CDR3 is CASSTRTSGGAREQFF. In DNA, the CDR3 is TGTGCCAGTAGTACTAGGACTAGCGGGGGGGCCCGAGAGCAGTTCTTC.

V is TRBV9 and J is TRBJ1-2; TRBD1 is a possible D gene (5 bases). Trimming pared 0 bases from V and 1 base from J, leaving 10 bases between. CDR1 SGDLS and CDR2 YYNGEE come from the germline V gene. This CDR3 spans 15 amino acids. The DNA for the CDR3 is TGTGCCAGCAGCGTAGCGGCAGGGCTTAACTATGGCTACACCTTC. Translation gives CASSVAAGLNYGYTF.

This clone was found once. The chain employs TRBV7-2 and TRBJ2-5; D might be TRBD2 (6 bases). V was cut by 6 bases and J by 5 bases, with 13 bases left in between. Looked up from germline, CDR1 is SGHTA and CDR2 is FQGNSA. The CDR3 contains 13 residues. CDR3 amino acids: CASSRDFRETQYF. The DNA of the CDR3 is TGTGCCAGCAGTCGGGACTTCAGGGAGACCCAGTACTTC. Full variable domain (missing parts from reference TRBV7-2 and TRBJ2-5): GAGVSQSPSNKVTEKGKDVELRCDPISGHTALYWYRQSLGQGLEFLIYFQGNSAPDKSGLPSDRFSAERTGGSVSTLTIQRTQQEDSAVYLCASSRDFRETQYFGPGTRLLVL.

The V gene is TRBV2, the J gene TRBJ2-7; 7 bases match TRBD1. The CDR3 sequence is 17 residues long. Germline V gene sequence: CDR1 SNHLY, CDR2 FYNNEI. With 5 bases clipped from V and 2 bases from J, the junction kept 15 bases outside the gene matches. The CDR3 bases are TGTGCCAGCAGTATTAGCCCGACAGGGTCCGGGGCCTACGAGCAGTACGTC. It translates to CASSISPTGSGAYEQYV.

CDR3 in amino acids: CASSRTGDEQFF. The CDR3 nucleotides are TGTGCCAGCAGCCGGACAGGGGATGAGCAGTTCTTC. The gene calls are TRBV7-9 and TRBJ2-1, with 9 bases aligning to TRBD1. The germline CDR1 and CDR2 sequences are SEHNR and FQNEAQ (reference sequence). Trimming removed 5 bases from V and 8 bases from J; junction bases left unmatched: 1. The CDR3 runs to 12 residues. The variable domain in full, with the rest retrieved from reference TRBV7-9 and TRBJ2-1, is DTGVSQNPRHKITKRGQNVTFRCDPISEHNRLYWYRQTLGQGPEFLTYFQNEAQLEKSRLLSDRFSAERPKGSFSTLEIQRTEQGDSAMYLCASSRTGDEQFFGPGTRLTVL.

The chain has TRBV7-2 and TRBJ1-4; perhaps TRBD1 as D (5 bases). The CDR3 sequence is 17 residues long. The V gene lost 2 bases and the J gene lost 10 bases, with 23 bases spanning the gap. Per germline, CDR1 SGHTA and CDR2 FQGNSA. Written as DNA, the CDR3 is TGTGCCAGCAGCTTAACCCCCCGTATCGGGGGGTTGGTAAAACTGTTTTTT. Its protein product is CASSLTPRIGGLVKLFF.

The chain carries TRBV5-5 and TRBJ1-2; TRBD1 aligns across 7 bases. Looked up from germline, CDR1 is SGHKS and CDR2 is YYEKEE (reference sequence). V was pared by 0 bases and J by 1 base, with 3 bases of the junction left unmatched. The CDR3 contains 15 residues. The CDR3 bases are TGTGCCAGCAGCTTGGGACAGGGCATTAACTATGGCTACACCTTC. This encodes CASSLGQGINYGYTF. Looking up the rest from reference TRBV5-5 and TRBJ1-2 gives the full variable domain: DAGVTQSPTHLIKTRGQQVTLRCSPISGHKSVSWYQQVLGQGPQFIFQYYEKEERGRGNFPDRFSARQFPNYSSELNVNALLLGDSALYLCASSLGQGINYGYTFGSGTRLTVV.

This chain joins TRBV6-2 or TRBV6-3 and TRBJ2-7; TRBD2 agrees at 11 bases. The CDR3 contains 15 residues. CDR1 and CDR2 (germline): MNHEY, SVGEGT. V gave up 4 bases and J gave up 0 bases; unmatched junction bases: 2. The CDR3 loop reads CASSFLAGGSYEQYF. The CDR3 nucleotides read TGTGCCAGCAGTTTTCTAGCGGGGGGCTCCTACGAGCAGTACTTC.

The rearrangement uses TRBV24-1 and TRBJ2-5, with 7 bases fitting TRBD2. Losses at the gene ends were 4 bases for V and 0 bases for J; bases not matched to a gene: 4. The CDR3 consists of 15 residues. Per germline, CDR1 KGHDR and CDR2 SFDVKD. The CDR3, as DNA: TGTGCCACCAGTGAACTCGGGGGGAACCAAGAGACCCAGTACTTC. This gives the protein CATSELGGNQETQYF.

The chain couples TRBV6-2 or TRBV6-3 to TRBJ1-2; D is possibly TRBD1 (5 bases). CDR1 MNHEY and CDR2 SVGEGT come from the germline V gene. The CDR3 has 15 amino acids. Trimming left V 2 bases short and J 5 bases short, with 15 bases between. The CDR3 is CASSYGDGGLYGYTF. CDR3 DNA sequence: TGTGCCAGCAGTTACGGGGATGGGGGACTATATGGCTACACCTTC.

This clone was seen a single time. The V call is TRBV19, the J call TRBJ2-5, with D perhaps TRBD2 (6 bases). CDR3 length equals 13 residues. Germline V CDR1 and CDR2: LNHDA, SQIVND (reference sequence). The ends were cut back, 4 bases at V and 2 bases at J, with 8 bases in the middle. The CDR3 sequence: CASSKTRQETQYF. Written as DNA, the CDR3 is TGTGCCAGTAGTAAGACTAGACAAGAGACCCAGTACTTC.

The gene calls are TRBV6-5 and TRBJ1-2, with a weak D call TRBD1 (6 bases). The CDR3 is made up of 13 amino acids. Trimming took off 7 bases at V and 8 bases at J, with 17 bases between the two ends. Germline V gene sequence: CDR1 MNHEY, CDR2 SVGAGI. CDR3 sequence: CASKLQGSNGYTF. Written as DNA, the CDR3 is TGTGCCAGCAAACTACAGGGTAGCAACGGCTACACCTTC.

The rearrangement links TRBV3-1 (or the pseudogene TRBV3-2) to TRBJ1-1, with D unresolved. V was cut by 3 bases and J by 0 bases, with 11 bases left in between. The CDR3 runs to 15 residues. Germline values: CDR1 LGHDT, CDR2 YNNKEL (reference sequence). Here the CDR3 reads CASSQRQRMNTEAFF. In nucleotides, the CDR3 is TGTGCCAGCAGCCAGAGGCAGAGAATGAACACTGAAGCTTTCTTT.

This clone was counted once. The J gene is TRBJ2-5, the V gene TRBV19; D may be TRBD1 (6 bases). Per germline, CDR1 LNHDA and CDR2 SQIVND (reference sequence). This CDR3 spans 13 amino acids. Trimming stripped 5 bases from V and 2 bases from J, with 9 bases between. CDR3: CASSLDRQETQYF. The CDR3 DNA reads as TGTGCCAGTAGTCTGGACAGACAAGAGACCCAGTACTTC.

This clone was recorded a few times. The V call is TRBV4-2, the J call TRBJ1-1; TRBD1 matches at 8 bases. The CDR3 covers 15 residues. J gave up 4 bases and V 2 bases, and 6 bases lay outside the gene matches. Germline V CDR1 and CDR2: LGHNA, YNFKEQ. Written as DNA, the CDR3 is TGTGCCAGCAGCCAAAGAGACCAGGGGGCCACTGAAGCTTTCTTT. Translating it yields CASSQRDQGATEAFF.

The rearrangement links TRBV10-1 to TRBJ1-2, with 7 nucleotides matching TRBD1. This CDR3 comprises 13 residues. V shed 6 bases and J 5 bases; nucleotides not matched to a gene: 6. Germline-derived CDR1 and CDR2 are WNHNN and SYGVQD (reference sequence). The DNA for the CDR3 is TGCGCCAGCAGCCCAGGACAGGAATATGGCTACACCTTC. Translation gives CASSPGQEYGYTF.

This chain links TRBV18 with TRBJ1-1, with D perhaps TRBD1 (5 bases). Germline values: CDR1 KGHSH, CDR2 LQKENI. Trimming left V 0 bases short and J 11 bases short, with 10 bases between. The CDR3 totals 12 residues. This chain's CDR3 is CASSPPAGNAFF. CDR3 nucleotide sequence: TGTGCCAGCTCACCACCGGCAGGGAATGCTTTCTTT.

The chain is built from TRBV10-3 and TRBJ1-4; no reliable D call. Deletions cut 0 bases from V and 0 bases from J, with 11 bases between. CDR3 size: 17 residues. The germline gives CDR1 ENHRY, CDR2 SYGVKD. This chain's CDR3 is CAISESAGWATNEKLFF. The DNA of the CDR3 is TGTGCCATCAGTGAGTCTGCGGGTTGGGCAACTAATGAAAAACTGTTTTTT.

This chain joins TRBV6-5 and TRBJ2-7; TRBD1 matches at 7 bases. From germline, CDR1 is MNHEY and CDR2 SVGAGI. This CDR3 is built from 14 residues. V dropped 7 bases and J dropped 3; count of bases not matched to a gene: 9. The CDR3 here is CASNPPGQLYEQYF. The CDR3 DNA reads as TGTGCCAGCAACCCTCCGGGACAGCTCTACGAGCAGTACTTC.

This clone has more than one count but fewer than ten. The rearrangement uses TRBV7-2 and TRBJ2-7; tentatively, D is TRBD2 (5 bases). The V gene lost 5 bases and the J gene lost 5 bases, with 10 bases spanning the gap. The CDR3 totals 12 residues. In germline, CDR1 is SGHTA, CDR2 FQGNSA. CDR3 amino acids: CASSPGRDEQYF. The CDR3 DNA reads TGTGCCAGCAGCCCTGGGCGGGACGAGCAGTACTTC.

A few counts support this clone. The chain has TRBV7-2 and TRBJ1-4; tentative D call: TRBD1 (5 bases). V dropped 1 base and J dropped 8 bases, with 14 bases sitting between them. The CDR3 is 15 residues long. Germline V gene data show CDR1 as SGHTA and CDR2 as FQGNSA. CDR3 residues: CASSLVAGGWEKLFF. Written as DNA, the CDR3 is TGTGCCAGCAGCTTAGTCGCGGGGGGATGGGAAAAACTGTTTTTT.

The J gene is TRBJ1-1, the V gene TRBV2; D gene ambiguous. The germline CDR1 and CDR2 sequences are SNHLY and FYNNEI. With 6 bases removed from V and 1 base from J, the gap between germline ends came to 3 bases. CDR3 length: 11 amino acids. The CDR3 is CASRRNTEAFF. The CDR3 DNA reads TGTGCCAGCAGGAGGAACACTGAAGCTTTCTTT.

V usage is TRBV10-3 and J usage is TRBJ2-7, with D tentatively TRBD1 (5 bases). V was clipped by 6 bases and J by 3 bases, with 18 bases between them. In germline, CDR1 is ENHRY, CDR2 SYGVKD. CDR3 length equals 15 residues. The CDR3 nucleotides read TGTGCCATCAGCGACCAGGGCTTCGGTAACTACGAGCAGTACGTC. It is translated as CAISDQGFGNYEQYV.

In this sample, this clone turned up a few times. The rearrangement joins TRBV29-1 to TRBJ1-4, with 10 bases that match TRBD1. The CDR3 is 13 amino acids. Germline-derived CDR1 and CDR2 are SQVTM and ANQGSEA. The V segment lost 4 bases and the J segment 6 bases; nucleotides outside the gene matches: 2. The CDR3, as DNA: TGCAGCGTTGGACAGGGGGCGGATGAAAAACTGTTTTTT. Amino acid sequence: CSVGQGADEKLFF.

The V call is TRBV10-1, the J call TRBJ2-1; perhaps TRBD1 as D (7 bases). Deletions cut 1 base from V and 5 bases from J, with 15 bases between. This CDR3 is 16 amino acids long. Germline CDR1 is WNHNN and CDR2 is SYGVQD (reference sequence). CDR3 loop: CASSEFRGAPNNEQFF. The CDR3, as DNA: TGCGCCAGCAGTGAGTTCAGGGGGGCCCCCAACAATGAGCAGTTCTTC.

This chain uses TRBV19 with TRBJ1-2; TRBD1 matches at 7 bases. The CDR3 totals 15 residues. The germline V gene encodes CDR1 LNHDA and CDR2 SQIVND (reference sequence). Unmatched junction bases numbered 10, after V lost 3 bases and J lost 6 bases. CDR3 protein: CASSILDRLIDGYTF. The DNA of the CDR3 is TGTGCCAGTAGTATTTTGGACAGGTTAATTGATGGCTACACCTTC.

For the CDR3, the DNA is TGTGCCAGTATAGGGACAGGGAATGAAAAACTGTTTTTT. Translation gives CASIGTGNEKLFF. This chain uses TRBV19 with TRBJ1-4; 9 bases are a match to TRBD1. Germline V gene lookup returns CDR1 LNHDA and CDR2 SQIVND (reference sequence). V shed 7 bases, J shed 5 bases, and the junction held 2 bases outside the gene matches. CDR3 length: 13 residues.